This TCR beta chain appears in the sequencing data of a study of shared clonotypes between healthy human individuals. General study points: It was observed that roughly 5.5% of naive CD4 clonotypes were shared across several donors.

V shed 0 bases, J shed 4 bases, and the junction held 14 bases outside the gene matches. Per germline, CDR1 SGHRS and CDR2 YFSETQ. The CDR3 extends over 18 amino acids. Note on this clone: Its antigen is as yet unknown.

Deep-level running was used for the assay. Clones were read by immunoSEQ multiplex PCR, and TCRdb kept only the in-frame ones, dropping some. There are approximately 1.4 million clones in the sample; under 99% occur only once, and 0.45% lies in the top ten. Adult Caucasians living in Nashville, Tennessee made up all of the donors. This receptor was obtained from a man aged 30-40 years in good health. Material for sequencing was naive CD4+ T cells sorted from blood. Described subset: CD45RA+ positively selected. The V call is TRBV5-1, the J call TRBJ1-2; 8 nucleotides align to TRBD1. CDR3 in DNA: TGCGCCAGCAGCTTGGCTCGGCAGGGGGCGCCCCGTGTCTATGGCTACACCTTC. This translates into CASSLARQGAPRVYGYTF.